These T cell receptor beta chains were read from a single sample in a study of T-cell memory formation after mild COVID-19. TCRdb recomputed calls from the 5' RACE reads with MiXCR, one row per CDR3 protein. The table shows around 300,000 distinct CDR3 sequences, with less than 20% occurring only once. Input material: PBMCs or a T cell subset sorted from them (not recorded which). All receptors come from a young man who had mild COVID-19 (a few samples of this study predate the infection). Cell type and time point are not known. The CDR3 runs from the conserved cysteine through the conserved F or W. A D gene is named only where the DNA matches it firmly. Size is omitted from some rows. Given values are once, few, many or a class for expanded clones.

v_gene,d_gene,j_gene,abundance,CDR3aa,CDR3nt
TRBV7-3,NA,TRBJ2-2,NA,CASSDLSGELFF,TGTGCCAGCAGCGATCTAAGCGGGGAGCTGTTTTTT
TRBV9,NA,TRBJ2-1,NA,CASSVAETVTNEQFF,TGTGCCAGCAGCGTAGCCGAGACAGTCACCAATGAGCAGTTCTTC
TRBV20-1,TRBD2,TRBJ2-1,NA,CSARGLAGESSYNEQFF,TGCAGTGCTAGAGGCCTAGCGGGGGAGAGCTCCTACAATGAGCAGTTCTTC
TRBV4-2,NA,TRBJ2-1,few,CASSHASGPNNEQFF,TGTGCCAGCAGCCATGCCAGCGGGCCCAACAATGAGCAGTTCTTC
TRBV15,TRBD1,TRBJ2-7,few,CATSRQRQGTSYEQYF,TGTGCCACCAGCAGACAGAGACAGGGAACCTCCTACGAGCAGTACTTC
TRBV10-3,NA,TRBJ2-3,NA,CAISEPGTGTDTQYF,TGTGCCATCAGTGAGCCCGGGACTGGCACAGATACGCAGTATTTT
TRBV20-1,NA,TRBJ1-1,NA,CSAHPRRANTEAFF,TGCAGTGCCCACCCACGTCGGGCGAACACTGAAGCTTTCTTT
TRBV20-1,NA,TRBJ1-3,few,CSARFGQGNTIYF,TGCAGTGCTAGGTTCGGTCAGGGAAACACCATATATTTT
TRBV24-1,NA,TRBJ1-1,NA,CATSEAGEAFF,TGTGCCACCAGTGAGGCCGGGGAAGCTTTCTTT
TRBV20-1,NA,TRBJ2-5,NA,CSASWGRQETQYF,TGCAGTGCTAGTTGGGGGCGTCAAGAGACCCAGTACTTC
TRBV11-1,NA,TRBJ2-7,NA,CASSPPSRVYEQYF,TGTGCCAGCAGTCCGCCAAGCCGGGTGTACGAGCAGTACTTC
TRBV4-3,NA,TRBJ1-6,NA,CASSQDPVRGVSPLHF,TGCGCCAGCAGCCAAGATCCGGTGAGAGGGGTCTCACCCCTCCACTTT
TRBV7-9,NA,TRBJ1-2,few,CASSVDSYGYTF,TGTGCCAGCAGCGTCGACAGCTATGGCTACACCTTC
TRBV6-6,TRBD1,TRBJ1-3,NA,CASTPGQATGNTIYF,TGTGCCAGCACCCCCGGACAGGCCACTGGAAACACCATATATTTT
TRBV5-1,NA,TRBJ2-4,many,CASSLGTAGEDIQYF,TGCGCCAGCAGCTTGGGGACCGCAGGGGAGGACATTCAGTACTTC
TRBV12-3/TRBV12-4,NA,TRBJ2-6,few,CASSRTTGANVLTF,TGTGCCAGCAGCCGGACTACTGGGGCCAACGTCCTGACTTTC
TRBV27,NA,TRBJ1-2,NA,CASSLSTGGTLDYTF,TGTGCCAGCAGTCTATCAACGGGAGGGACACTCGACTACACCTTC
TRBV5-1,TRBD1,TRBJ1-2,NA,CASSMGQGARDVGYTF,TGCGCCAGCAGCATGGGACAGGGGGCGAGGGATGTTGGCTACACCTTC
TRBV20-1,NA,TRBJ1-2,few,CSARENRASVRDTF,TGCAGTGCTAGAGAAAACAGGGCGTCAGTGAGGGACACCTTC
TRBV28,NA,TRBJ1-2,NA,CASIRPVGGREDGYTF,TGTGCCAGCATCCGACCCGTGGGCGGCAGGGAGGATGGCTACACCTTC
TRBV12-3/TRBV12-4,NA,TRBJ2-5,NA,CASSLRHLWETQYF,TGTGCCAGCAGTTTACGACACTTGTGGGAGACCCAGTACTTC
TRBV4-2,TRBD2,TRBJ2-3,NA,CASSQDRRGDTQYF,TGTGCCAGCAGCCAAGATCGGCGGGGGGATACGCAGTATTTT
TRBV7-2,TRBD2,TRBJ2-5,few,CASSYVGGTSAYQETQYF,TGTGCCAGCAGCTATGTGGGGGGGACTAGCGCCTACCAAGAGACCCAGTACTTC
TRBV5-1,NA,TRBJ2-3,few,CASSLEGTRRTDTQYF,TGCGCCAGCAGCTTGGAGGGGACGCGGCGCACAGATACGCAGTATTTT
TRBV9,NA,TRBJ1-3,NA,CASSVANPGSGNTIYF,TGTGCCAGCAGCGTAGCTAATCCAGGGTCTGGAAACACCATATATTTT
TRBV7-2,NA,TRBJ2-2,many,CASSLERVENGGELFF,TGTGCCAGCAGCTTAGAGAGGGTAGAAAACGGCGGGGAGCTGTTTTTT
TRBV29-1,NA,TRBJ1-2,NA,CSVEDRPGDGYTF,TGCAGCGTTGAAGATCGGCCGGGGGATGGCTACACCTTC
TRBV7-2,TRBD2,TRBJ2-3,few,CASTRKRGVSTDTQYF,TGTGCCAGCACCCGGAAGCGGGGCGTCAGCACAGATACGCAGTATTTT
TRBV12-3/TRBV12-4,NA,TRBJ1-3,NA,CASTRSSGNTIYF,TGTGCCAGCACTCGATCTAGCGGAAACACCATATATTTT
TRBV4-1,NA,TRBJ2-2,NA,CASSQASAGDPGELFF,TGCGCCAGCAGCCAAGCATCGGCAGGGGATCCCGGGGAGCTGTTTTTT
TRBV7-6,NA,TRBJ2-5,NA,CASSLRHSEETQYF,TGTGCCAGCAGCTTAAGGCACAGTGAAGAGACCCAGTACTTC
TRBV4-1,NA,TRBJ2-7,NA,CASSQPGQKTYEQYF,TGCGCCAGCAGCCAACCGGGACAAAAAACCTACGAGCAGTACTTC
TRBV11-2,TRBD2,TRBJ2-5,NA,CASSHGASGGAQETQYF,TGTGCCAGCAGCCATGGGGCTAGCGGGGGAGCTCAAGAGACCCAGTACTTC
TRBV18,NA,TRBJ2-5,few,CASSPGQTAETQYF,TGTGCCAGCTCACCCGGACAGACCGCAGAGACCCAGTACTTC
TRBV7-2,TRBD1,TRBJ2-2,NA,CASSVQGSRNTGELFF,TGTGCCAGCAGCGTACAGGGGTCTCGAAACACCGGGGAGCTGTTTTTT
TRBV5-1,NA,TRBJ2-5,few,CASSFGPGLPEETQYF,NA
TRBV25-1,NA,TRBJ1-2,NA,CASSEERTLRPRGYTF,TGTGCCAGCAGTGAAGAGAGGACATTAAGGCCGCGGGGCTACACCTTC
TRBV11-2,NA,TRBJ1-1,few,CASNEGNTEAFF,TGTGCCAGCAATGAGGGGAACACTGAAGCTTTCTTT
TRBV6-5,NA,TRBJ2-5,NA,CASRPTGDVWETQYF,TGTGCCAGCAGACCTACCGGGGACGTATGGGAGACCCAGTACTTC
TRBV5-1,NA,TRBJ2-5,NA,CASSQGLIGETQYF,TGCGCCAGCAGCCAGGGCCTAATCGGGGAGACCCAGTACTTC
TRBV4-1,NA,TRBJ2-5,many,CASSQDYDQSETQYF,TGCGCCAGCAGCCAAGATTACGACCAGTCGGAGACCCAGTACTTC
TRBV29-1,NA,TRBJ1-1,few,CSVLVSEAFF,TGCAGCGTTCTTGTCAGCGAAGCTTTCTTT
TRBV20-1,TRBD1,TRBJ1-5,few,CSARPGTANQPQHF,TGCAGTGCCAGACCCGGGACAGCAAATCAGCCCCAGCATTTT
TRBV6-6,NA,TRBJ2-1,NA,CASSYSGWGRDEQFF,TGTGCCAGCAGTTACAGTGGGTGGGGGCGCGATGAGCAGTTCTTC
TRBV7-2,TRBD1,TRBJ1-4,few,CASSWGGTGNEKLFF,TGTGCCAGCAGCTGGGGGGGGACAGGGAACGAAAAACTGTTTTTT
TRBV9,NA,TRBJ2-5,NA,CASSVASYQETQYF,TGTGCCAGCAGCGTAGCCAGCTACCAAGAGACCCAGTACTTC
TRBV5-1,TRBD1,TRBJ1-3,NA,CASSFDTTGIGNTIYF,TGCGCCAGCAGCTTCGATACGACAGGGATCGGAAACACCATATATTTT
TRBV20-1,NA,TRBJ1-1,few,CSATVPGGTTEAFF,TGCAGTGCTACGGTCCCCGGGGGGACAACTGAAGCTTTCTTT
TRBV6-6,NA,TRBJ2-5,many,CASTRPMETQYF,TGTGCCAGCACCCGACCCATGGAGACCCAGTACTTC
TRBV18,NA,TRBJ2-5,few,CASSTEVQTQYF,TGTGCCAGCTCAACGGAGGTACAGACCCAGTACTTC
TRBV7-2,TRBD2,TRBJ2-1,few,CASSQSGGNYNEQFF,TGTGCCAGCAGCCAAAGCGGGGGTAACTACAATGAGCAGTTCTTC
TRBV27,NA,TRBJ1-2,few,CASSSPGSSGYTF,TGTGCCAGCAGTTCCCCAGGGTCCAGCGGCTACACCTTC
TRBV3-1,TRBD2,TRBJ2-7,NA,CASSQVNSGGYEQYF,TGTGCCAGCAGCCAAGTGAATAGCGGGGGATACGAGCAGTACTTC
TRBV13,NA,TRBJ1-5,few,CASSPRTGRSQPQHF,TGTGCCAGCAGCCCTCGGACGGGGCGGTCTCAGCCCCAGCATTTT
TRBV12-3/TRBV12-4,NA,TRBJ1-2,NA,CASRLGPGYGYGYTF,TGTGCCAGCAGGTTGGGTCCAGGTTATGGCTATGGCTACACCTTC